These 18 T cell receptor beta chains were all obtained from the same sample, sequenced in a study of brain metastases from non-small cell lung cancer. TCRdb keeps only in-frame clones here, not all; method: immunoSEQ multiplex PCR. The table has roughly 500 clones, roughly nine tenths seen once; the top ten hold about 9%. The specimen sequenced was tissue from a brain metastasis. The source of these receptors is a donor aged 40 or older with non-small cell lung cancer.

The chain joins TRBV19 to TRBJ2-2; D perhaps matches TRBD1 (6 bases). V dropped 6 bases and J dropped 1 base, with 12 bases sitting between them. CDR3 size: 15 residues. Germline CDR1 reads LNHDA; CDR2 reads SQIVND (reference sequence). Here the CDR3 DNA reads TGTGCCAGTAGGCGTCAGGGACAGAACACCGGGGAGCTGTTTTTT. As protein: CASRRQGQNTGELFF.

The chain recombines TRBV24-1 with TRBJ2-5; 10 positions agree with TRBD2. Germline loops: CDR1 KGHDR, CDR2 SFDVKD. The length of the CDR3 is 16 residues. The V segment lost 0 bases and the J segment 2 bases; nucleotides outside the gene matches: 2. Written as DNA, the CDR3 is TGTGCCACCAGTGATTTGACTAGCGGGGAACAAGAGACCCAGTACTTC. The encoded protein is CATSDLTSGEQETQYF.

V gene TRBV12-3 or TRBV12-4 combines with J gene TRBJ2-7; D gene ambiguous. The length of the CDR3 is 11 residues. V was trimmed by 3 bases and J by 6 bases, leaving 6 bases between them. This CDR3 reads CASSLEFEQYF. CDR3 nucleotides: TGTGCCAGCAGTTTGGAGTTCGAGCAGTACTTC.

V and J are TRBV7-6 and TRBJ2-1, with D maybe TRBD2 (5 bases). The germline V gene encodes CDR1 SGHVS and CDR2 FNYEAQ. The CDR3 length is 14 residues. V gave up 4 bases and J gave up 2 bases, with 9 bases separating them. CDR3 bases: TGTGCCAGCAGCTCCAGCGGAACCTACAATGAGCAGTTCTTC. Translated, it gives CASSSSGTYNEQFF.

The chain carries TRBV7-8 and TRBJ2-7; tentatively, D is TRBD1 (5 bases). The CDR3 loop spans 15 amino acids. From germline, CDR1 is SGHVS and CDR2 FQNEAQ. V lost 5 bases, J lost 0 bases, and 14 bases lay in between. As DNA, the CDR3 is TGTGCCAGCAGCCCCTACCAGGGTCCCTCCTACGAGCAGTACTTC. Translation gives CASSPYQGPSYEQYF. The variable domain in full, completed from reference TRBV7-8 and TRBJ2-7, reads GAGVSQSPRYKVAKRGQDVALRCDPISGHVSLFWYQQALGQGPEFLTYFQNEAQLDKSGLPSDRFFAERPEGSVSTLKIQRTQQEDSAVYLCASSPYQGPSYEQYFGPGTRLTVT.

The chain combines TRBV6-5 with TRBJ2-7, with TRBD1 matching over 10 bases. With 2 bases clipped from V and 3 bases from J, the junction kept 7 bases outside the gene matches. CDR1 and CDR2 from the germline V gene are MNHEY and SVGAGI. This CDR3 region has 16 residues. Written as DNA, the CDR3 is TGTGCCAGCAGTTACAACCAGGACAGGGGGGACTACGAGCAGTACTTC. It translates to CASSYNQDRGDYEQYF.

The chain joins TRBV12-5 to TRBJ2-7; D gene unclear. Germline V lookup: CDR1 LGHNT, CDR2 FRNRAP. V shed 2 bases and J shed 3 bases, with 11 bases lying between them. The CDR3 runs 14 residues. DNA of the CDR3: TGTGCTAGTGGTTTGCTAGGATACTGCTACGAGCAGTACTTC. Translating gives CASGLLGYCYEQYF. Based on the CDR3 plus reference TRBV12-5 and TRBJ2-7, the full variable domain is DARVTQTPRHKVTEMGQEVTMRCQPILGHNTVFWYRQTMMQGLELLAYFRNRAPLDDSGMPKDRFSAEMPDATLATLKIQPSEPRDSAVYFCASGLLGYCYEQYFGPGTRLTVT.

V gene TRBV9 combines with J gene TRBJ1-1, with D hard to call. The CDR3 has 15 residues. The V and J ends lost 0 bases and 1 base respectively, with 10 bases between them. CDR1 and CDR2 from the germline V gene are SGDLS and YYNGEE. The CDR3: CASSVGLGGNTEAFF. Written as DNA, the CDR3 is TGTGCCAGCAGCGTAGGCCTGGGAGGGAACACTGAAGCTTTCTTT.

This sequence joins TRBV7-9 and TRBJ2-7; no clear D. Germline V gene data show CDR1 as SEHNR and CDR2 as FQNEAQ (reference sequence). V was clipped by 3 bases and J by 6 bases, with 9 bases between them. The CDR3 is 12 residues long. The CDR3: CASSFQTPEQYF. CDR3 nucleotide sequence: TGTGCCAGCAGCTTCCAGACCCCCGAGCAGTACTTC.

This clone was seen a handful of times. This chain joins TRBV10-1 and TRBJ2-5; D is unclear. V lost 2 bases and J 7 bases, leaving 14 bases between the germline ends. This CDR3 has 14 residues. Germline values: CDR1 WNHNN, CDR2 SYGVQD (reference sequence). The CDR3 DNA is TGCGCCAGCAGTGAGAGGCAGGCTTATGGGACCCAGTACTTC. Protein: CASSERQAYGTQYF.

This clone was seen just once. This chain joins TRBV4-3 and TRBJ2-5; D uncertain. The CDR3 has 15 residues. CDR1 is LGHNA and CDR2 is YSLEER in the germline V gene. The ends were cut back, 0 bases at V and 5 bases at J, with 13 bases in the middle. CDR3 DNA sequence: TGCGCCAGCAGCCAAGATATCAGTATGGGGGAGACCCAGTACTTC. Protein sequence: CASSQDISMGETQYF.

The rearrangement joins TRBV4-2 to TRBJ2-7, with 13 bases lining up with TRBD2. V trimming: 4 bases; J trimming: 0 bases; junction bases outside the gene matches: 12. CDR3 length: 19 amino acids. Germline assignment: CDR1 LGHNA and CDR2 YNFKEQ. The CDR3 sequence: CASSRELAGGPGSSYEQYF. In DNA, the CDR3 is TGTGCCAGCAGCCGAGAACTAGCGGGAGGGCCAGGGAGCTCCTACGAGCAGTACTTC.

The chain couples TRBV18 to TRBJ2-7; D remains ambiguous. V was clipped by 0 bases and J by 0 bases, with 15 bases between them. Looked up from germline, CDR1 is KGHSH and CDR2 is LQKENI. CDR3 length: 17 amino acids. CDR3 residues: CASSPPVVDARSYEQYF. The CDR3 coding sequence is TGTGCCAGCTCACCACCGGTGGTGGATGCTCGCTCCTACGAGCAGTACTTC.

This clone was detected once. This chain uses TRBV6-1 with TRBJ2-3; 8 nucleotides agree with TRBD2. This CDR3 is built from 16 residues. CDR1 is MNHNS and CDR2 is SASEGT in the germline V gene. Unmatched junction bases numbered 9, after V lost 4 bases and J lost 3 bases. The CDR3 loop reads CASSVERGLGTDTQYF. The CDR3, as DNA: TGTGCCAGCAGTGTTGAGCGGGGGCTGGGGACAGATACGCAGTATTTT.

The rearrangement uses TRBV5-5 and TRBJ2-7; 10 bases fit TRBD1. This CDR3 has 16 amino acids. CDR1 and CDR2 from the germline V gene are SGHKS and YYEKEE (reference sequence). The ends lost 2 bases at V and 1 base at J; junction bases unmatched: 6. For the CDR3, the DNA is TGTGCCAGCAGCTTTGACCGGGACAGGGGTTCCTACGAGCAGTACTTC. Its translation: CASSFDRDRGSYEQYF.

V usage is TRBV6-6 and J usage is TRBJ2-7, with TRBD1 matching over 7 bases. This CDR3 spans 14 amino acids. V lost 0 bases and J lost 12; bases outside the gene matches: 11. The germline CDR1 and CDR2 sequences are MNHNY and SVGAGI (reference sequence). The CDR3 DNA is TGTGCCAGCAGTTACTCGGGGATAGGGGGCGATTGGTACTTC. Translated, it gives CASSYSGIGGDWYF.

The V gene is TRBV5-1, the J gene TRBJ2-1, with TRBD1 matching 10 bases. The CDR3 has 15 residues. Trimming took 0 bases from V and 4 from J; bases not matched to a gene: 1. The V gene's germline CDR1 is SGHRS and CDR2 YFSETQ. The CDR3 DNA follows: TGCGCCAGCAGCTTGGGGGGACAGGGGTACAATGAGCAGTTCTTC. This translates into CASSLGGQGYNEQFF.

J is TRBJ2-7 and V is TRBV2, with 12 positions matching TRBD1. Looked up from germline, CDR1 is SNHLY and CDR2 is FYNNEI. The CDR3 is 15 residues long. The V segment lost 7 bases and the J segment 6 bases; nucleotides outside the gene matches: 10. The CDR3 loop is CASTDTGTGGFEQYF. CDR3 bases: TGTGCCAGCACCGACACTGGGACAGGGGGCTTCGAGCAGTACTTC. Based on the CDR3 plus reference TRBV2 and TRBJ2-7, the full variable domain is EPEVTQTPSHQVTQMGQEVILRCVPISNHLYFYWYRQILGQKVEFLVSFYNNEISEKSEIFDDQFSVERPDGSNFTLKIRSTKLEDSAMYFCASTDTGTGGFEQYFGPGTRLTVT.